This entry features one T cell receptor (beta chain) sequence. The antigen remains undetermined. The sample originates from a study of T cell responses to AZD1222 COVID-19 vaccine. Study information: Researchers grouped second doses given at about 4 or about 12 weeks into one pool. Study results and limitations: Spike-specific TCR breadth and depth went up after people got two AZD1222 doses. Among vaccine-associated CD4 TCRs, coverage spanned spike, with dominance at 160-218 and 743-854. Donors were mostly white British, more females; clonal diversity possibly underestimated.

The CDR3 spans 13 residues. Germline-derived CDR1 and CDR2 are KGHSH and LQKENI. The germline V and J ends were trimmed by 6 bases and 5 bases, with 11 bases remaining between them. Data came from immunoSEQ multiplex PCR; TCRdb stores just in-frame clones and leaves some out. This sample yields about 84,000 clones, of which 87% are seen a single time; about 1.6% belongs to the top ten. The sequence was collected from an adult in good health. The J gene is TRBJ2-1, the V gene TRBV18; D not resolved. The starting material was peripheral blood, obtained on day 0 of AZD1222 vaccination. The chain's CDR3 is CASSTIENNEQFF. DNA of the CDR3: TGTGCCAGCTCCACGATAGAGAACAATGAGCAGTTCTTC.